Shown below are 2 T cell receptor beta chains from a single sample sequenced in a study of T cell changes during pregnancy in multiple sclerosis. Assay used: immunoSEQ multiplex PCR; TCRdb lists only in-frame clones, some missing. Altogether more than 80,000 clones are present, 75% to 95% being singletons, with the ten largest covering 1.5% to 2%. Sequenced material: peripheral blood, taken before pregnancy. All receptors come from a female donor with multiple sclerosis, enrolled in a pregnancy study.

In its sample, this clone was seen a few times. The chain couples TRBV15 to TRBJ2-5; TRBD1 agrees at 8 bases. After removal of 1 base from V and 2 bases from J, the junction contained 3 bases not matched to a gene. Looked up from germline, CDR1 is LNHNV and CDR2 is YYDKDF (reference sequence). The CDR3 consists of 15 residues. The CDR3 DNA sequence: TGTGCCACCAGCAGAGCCGGACAGGGTCAAGAGACCCAGTACTTC. It is translated as CATSRAGQGQETQYF.

The CDR3 DNA sequence: TGCGCCAGCAGTAGGGGGACAGGGGATAGGGGCAATCAGCCCCAGCATTTT. It encodes CASSRGTGDRGNQPQHF. The V gene is TRBV10-2, the J gene TRBJ1-5; TRBD1 matches 10 bases. The CDR3 contains 17 residues. Germline assignment: CDR1 WSHSY and CDR2 SAAADI. Losses at the gene ends were 5 bases for V and 2 bases for J; bases not matched to a gene: 9.